This T cell receptor (beta chain) was documented in a study of blood T cell repertoires in COVID-19 (dated by TCRdb to about 2020). Context from the whole study: Collaborator samples came from the United States, Italy and Spain and covered acute and convalescent phases of COVID-19. A de-identified subject ID, COVID-19 status, age in years and sex were almost always included in the sample metadata. Samples came from the ongoing ImmuneRACE study (first 160 participants) plus 1,254 subjects from 6 global collaborators. The repertoires were released in a freely available public database intended as a resource for research on the immune response to SARS-CoV-2. Deeply sampled blood TCRbeta repertoires from subjects exposed to, actively infected with, or recovered from COVID-19 were included in the dataset. HLA class I and class II types, where available, came from metadata supplied by the sample provider rather than from assay-based typing. The material from the prospective study consisted of cDNA or gDNA derived from T cells, B-cell-depleted T cells, or PBMCs.

TCRbeta CDR3 regions were amplified from genomic DNA by means of the immunoSEQ Assay, a bias-controlled multiplex PCR. In the paper's pipeline: The number of nucleated cells in each sample was estimated from the amplification of reference gene primers within the assay. To quantify the absolute abundance of each unique TCRbeta CDR3 rearrangement, sequence reads were collapsed and filtered. Productive Simpson clonality was computed per sample as the square root of Simpson's diversity index over productive rearrangements. TCRdb obtained this table from immuneACCESS and retained in-frame rearrangements with V and J assigned. These tables miss some clones; where compared with another copy, unresolved V genes account for less than half of the shortfall, and the remainder is unexplained. That table gives V, J and clone size, and the DNA gave D and trimming. Recorded for this sample are roughly 100,000 clones; about 90% of them occurred a single time. The ten largest clonotypes hold 3.1% of the sample.

From the cysteine through the phenylalanine, the CDR3 covers 17 amino acids. Of all the DNA, just the CDR3 is kept, 51 bases in frame from base 1. Based on the germline V gene, the CDR1 and CDR2 sequences are LGHNA and YNFKEQ. V lost 5 bases and J lost 0 bases; the stretch between them is 17 bases long. Whole blood was collected in K2EDTA tubes by collaborating institutions according to the institutions' own protocols. For TCRbeta analysis, collaborators shipped samples as frozen whole blood, isolated PBMCs, or DNA extracted from either of those sample types. Study-wide conclusions, independent of this receptor: The amount of clinical and demographic metadata varied by source and participant and was provided uncurated.

Points on this clone: It has no known antigen specificity. No much larger clonotype is one base removed from it; base qualities were not supplied.

The chain is encoded by TRBV4-2 joined to TRBJ1-3; 5 matching bases give a weak D call of TRBD1. The sequence derives from a man between 45 and 60 years old in a cohort sampled during active COVID-19. Sequencing was carried out using peripheral blood. The CDR3 region: CASSTMGGVHSGNTIYF. The sequenced DNA is TGTGCCAGCAGCACCATGGGGGGGGTTCACTCTGGAAACACCATATATTTT.